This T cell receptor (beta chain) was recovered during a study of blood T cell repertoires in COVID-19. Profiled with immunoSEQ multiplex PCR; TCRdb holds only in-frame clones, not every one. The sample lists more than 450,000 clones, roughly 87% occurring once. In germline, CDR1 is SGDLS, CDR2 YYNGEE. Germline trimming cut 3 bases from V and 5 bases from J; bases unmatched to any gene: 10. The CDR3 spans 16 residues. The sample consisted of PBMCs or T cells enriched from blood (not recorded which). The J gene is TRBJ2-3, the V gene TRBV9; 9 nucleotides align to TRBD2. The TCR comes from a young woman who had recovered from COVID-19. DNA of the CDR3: TGTGCCAGCAGCGCATCAAGCGGGGGGACGGGAGATACGCAGTATTTT. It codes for CASSASSGGTGDTQYF.